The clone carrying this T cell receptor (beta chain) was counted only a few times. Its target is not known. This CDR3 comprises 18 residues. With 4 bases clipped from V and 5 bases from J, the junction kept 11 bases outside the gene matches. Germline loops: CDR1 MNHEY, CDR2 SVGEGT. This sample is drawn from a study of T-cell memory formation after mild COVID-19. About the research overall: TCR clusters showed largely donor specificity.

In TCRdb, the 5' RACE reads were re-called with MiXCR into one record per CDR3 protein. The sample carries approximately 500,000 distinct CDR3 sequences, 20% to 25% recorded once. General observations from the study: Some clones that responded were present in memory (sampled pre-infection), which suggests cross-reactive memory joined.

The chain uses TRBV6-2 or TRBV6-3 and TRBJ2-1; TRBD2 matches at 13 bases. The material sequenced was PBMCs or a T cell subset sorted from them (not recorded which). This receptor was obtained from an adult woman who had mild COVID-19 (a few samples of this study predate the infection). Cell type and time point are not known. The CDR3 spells CASSSPGTSGIEDNEQFF. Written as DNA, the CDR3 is TGTGCCAGCAGTTCCCCCGGGACTAGCGGGATAGAGGACAATGAGCAGTTCTTC.